Each of the 11 T cell receptor beta chains below was sequenced from the same sample in a study of T cells in localized non-small cell lung cancer. TCRdb's table, derived via immunoSEQ multiplex PCR, lists solely in-frame clones and lacks some. The data show about 20,000 clones, around 87% seen once. Source: PBMCs, taken before any cancer treatment. The receptor source for this set is a man between 35 and 75 years old with stage II squamous cell lung carcinoma.

This chain uses TRBV7-9 with TRBJ2-1; 13 bases are shared with TRBD2. Germline V CDR1 and CDR2: SEHNR, FQNEAQ (reference sequence). The CDR3 covers 15 residues. Trimming removed 5 bases from V and 7 bases from J; junction bases left unmatched: 5. CDR3 amino acids: CASSRTSGRGNEQFF. The CDR3 nucleotides are TGTGCCAGCAGCCGGACTAGCGGGAGAGGTAATGAGCAGTTCTTC.

This chain joins TRBV7-3 and TRBJ2-2; 10 bases align to TRBD2. V trimming: 2 bases; J trimming: 0 bases; junction bases outside the gene matches: 6. CDR3 length: 18 residues. From germline, CDR1 is SGHTA and CDR2 FQGTGA. Written as DNA, the CDR3 is TGTGCCAGCAGCTTACTTCCGACTAGCGGGTCGAACACCGGGGAGCTGTTTTTT. This encodes CASSLLPTSGSNTGELFF. Full variable domain (missing parts from reference TRBV7-3 and TRBJ2-2): GAGVSQTPSNKVTEKGKYVELRCDPISGHTALYWYRQSLGQGPEFLIYFQGTGAADDSGLPNDRFFAVRPEGSVSTLKIQRTERGDSAVYLCASSLLPTSGSNTGELFFGEGSRLTVL.

V usage is TRBV7-9 and J usage is TRBJ1-6; D gene uncertain. V was cut by 1 base and J by 5 bases, with 15 bases left in between. This CDR3 is built from 17 residues. CDR1 is SEHNR and CDR2 is FQNEAQ in the germline V gene (reference sequence). CDR3 sequence reads: CASSLGFETTNNSPLHF. CDR3 nucleotides: TGTGCCAGCAGCTTAGGGTTTGAGACAACGAATAATTCACCCCTCCACTTT.

The rearrangement uses TRBV18 and TRBJ1-1, with D unresolved. The V and J ends lost 2 bases and 8 bases respectively, with 9 bases between them. The CDR3 consists of 12 residues. Germline loops: CDR1 KGHSH, CDR2 LQKENI. CDR3 loop: CASSPIIAEAFF. The CDR3, as DNA: TGTGCCAGCTCACCAATCATCGCCGAAGCTTTCTTT.

This clone was found a few times. This rearrangement joins TRBV16 to TRBJ2-3; D gene ambiguous. From germline, CDR1 is KGHSY and CDR2 FQNENV. This CDR3 contains 14 residues. V was pared by 5 bases and J by 4 bases, with 13 bases between. The CDR3: CASSSPTIPDTQYF. The CDR3 DNA reads as TGTGCCAGCAGCTCACCGACAATCCCAGATACGCAGTATTTT.

The rearrangement uses TRBV4-3 and TRBJ2-7, with D maybe TRBD1 (5 bases). Germline-derived CDR1 and CDR2 are LGHNA and YSLEER. There are 17 residues in the CDR3. The V end lost 0 bases, the J end lost 5 bases, and 20 bases lay between the germline ends. CDR3 DNA sequence: TGCGCCAGCAGCCAAGATAGGACACCAGGAAATATGAACGAGCAGTACTTC. Translating gives CASSQDRTPGNMNEQYF.

The genes are TRBV7-3 and TRBJ2-7; 9 nucleotides line up with TRBD1. J lost 6 bases, V lost 4 bases, and 7 bases had no gene match. The CDR3 extends over 14 amino acids. Germline CDR1 SGHTA, CDR2 FQGTGA. CDR3 region: CASSSPDRGGEQYF. As DNA, the CDR3 is TGTGCCAGCAGCTCCCCGGACAGGGGAGGCGAGCAGTACTTC.

The V call is TRBV10-1, the J call TRBJ2-1; TRBD2 matches at 12 bases. The V gene's germline CDR1 is WNHNN and CDR2 SYGVQD (reference sequence). V shed 4 bases and J 8 bases; nucleotides not matched to a gene: 9. This CDR3 is built from 16 residues. CDR3 bases: TGCGCCAGCAGTGTCGCACTAGCGGGGGGCACGGATGAGCAGTTCTTC. Translating it yields CASSVALAGGTDEQFF.

The chain uses TRBV5-4 and TRBJ2-7; the D is unclear. This CDR3 is built from 13 residues. From germline, CDR1 is SGHNT and CDR2 YYREEE (reference sequence). Trimming took off 0 bases at V and 2 bases at J, with 6 bases between the two ends. DNA of the CDR3: TGTGCCAGCAGCTTGGGCCTCACCTACGAGCAGTACTTC. Translation gives CASSLGLTYEQYF. Using reference TRBV5-4 and TRBJ2-7 for the parts outside the CDR3, the full variable domain is ETGVTQSPTHLIKTRGQQVTLRCSSQSGHNTVSWYQQALGQGPQFIFQYYREEENGRGNFPPRFSGLQFPNYSSELNVNALELDDSALYLCASSLGLTYEQYFGPGTRLTVT.

V usage is TRBV10-1 and J usage is TRBJ2-7; 12 positions match TRBD1. Germline CDR1 WNHNN, CDR2 SYGVQD (reference sequence). Unmatched junction bases numbered 10, after V lost 6 bases and J lost 4 bases. The CDR3 is made up of 16 amino acids. CDR3 protein: CASSNEPGQGAYEQYF. The CDR3, as DNA: TGCGCCAGCAGCAATGAACCGGGACAGGGGGCTTACGAGCAGTACTTC.

The chain employs TRBV11-2 and TRBJ2-5; weak D call: TRBD2 (7 bases). V dropped 5 bases and J dropped 7 bases, with 14 bases sitting between them. This CDR3 is 13 amino acids long. In germline, CDR1 is SGHAT, CDR2 FQNNGV. CDR3 in amino acids: CASSTGGGATQYF. In nucleotides, the CDR3 is TGTGCCAGCAGCACGGGGGGCGGAGCGACCCAGTACTTC.